In this sample, the clone carrying this T cell receptor beta chain is medium-sized. The antigen remains undetermined. Semi-nested PCR with Nested Universal Primer A followed constant-region reverse priming of full-length variable regions. One entry per CDR3 protein results from TCRdb running MiXCR on the 5' RACE reads. The sample yields about 9,800 distinct CDR3 sequences, approximately 25% seen once. General study results and limits: Whole repertoires were not studied in the larger cohort, only one V-J beta rearrangement. The TCR gene usage of tumor memory CD4+ T cells clustered together with blood and lymph node memory CD4+ cells and with lymph node naive CD4+ cells. Tumor Tregs overlapped most with tumor, then blood, naive CD4+ cells.

With 4 bases clipped from V and 5 bases from J, the junction kept 9 bases outside the gene matches. The CDR3 is 15 residues long. Germline CDR1 MGHRA, CDR2 YSYEKL. Treg sorting used a CD4+CD25+CD127-/low gate. V and J are TRBV4-1 and TRBJ1-1, with 8 bases matching TRBD1. The TCR originated in a female donor with breast cancer. The sample comprised Tregs sorted from blood. CDR3 protein: CASSPGQGGGTEAFF. CDR3 DNA: TGCGCCAGCAGCCCTGGACAGGGAGGAGGAACTGAAGCTTTCTTT.